The 21 T cell receptor beta chains given below trace back to one sample, sequenced in a study of blood T cell repertoires in COVID-19. Clones were sequenced by immunoSEQ multiplex PCR, and TCRdb holds only the in-frame ones, with some missing. The sample lists approximately 250,000 clones; 86% were seen once. Sequencing used peripheral blood. All receptors come from a man aged 30 to 45 with active or convalescent COVID-19.

The CDR3 coding sequence is TGTGCCAGTAGTATTGAACAGGGGCGGACACCCCTCCACTTT. It encodes CASSIEQGRTPLHF. This rearrangement joins TRBV19 to TRBJ1-6, with TRBD1 matching over 7 bases. The CDR3 runs to 14 residues. V lost 3 bases and J lost 11; bases outside the gene matches: 7. Germline loops: CDR1 LNHDA, CDR2 SQIVND (reference sequence).

The J gene is TRBJ1-1, the V gene TRBV5-5, with D tentatively TRBD1 (6 bases). The length of the CDR3 is 12 residues. V lost 3 bases and J 5 bases, leaving 8 bases between the germline ends. Germline CDR1 SGHKS, CDR2 YYEKEE (reference sequence). The CDR3 is CASSYRDTEAFF. In DNA, the CDR3 is TGTGCCAGCAGCTACAGGGATACTGAAGCTTTCTTT.

This clone was detected once. V is TRBV27 and J is TRBJ1-5, with TRBD1 as a possible D gene (6 bases). Germline CDR1 MNHEY, CDR2 SMNVEV (reference sequence). V lost 5 bases and J 5 bases, leaving 13 bases between the germline ends. The CDR3 covers 14 residues. In DNA, the CDR3 is TGTGCCAGCAGTCCGACAGGCCCCGATCAGCCCCAGCATTTT. Its translation is CASSPTGPDQPQHF.

V gene TRBV10-1 combines with J gene TRBJ2-3; tentatively, D is TRBD1 (6 bases). The CDR3 runs 13 residues. V was cut by 5 bases and J by 3 bases, with 9 bases left in between. Germline CDR1 WNHNN, CDR2 SYGVQD (reference sequence). The CDR3 sequence: CASSHGTTDTQYF. CDR3 in DNA: TGCGCCAGCAGTCACGGGACAACAGATACGCAGTATTTT.

The chain is built from TRBV7-3 and TRBJ2-2, with 9 bases matching TRBD1. The length of the CDR3 is 15 residues. Trimming at V came to 4 bases and at J to 5 bases, leaving 5 bases not matched to a gene. Germline CDR1 and CDR2: SGHTA and FQGTGA. The CDR3 nucleotides are TGTGCCAGCAGCTCCGGGACAGGGTATACCGGGGAGCTGTTTTTT. It specifies CASSSGTGYTGELFF.

This clone was seen a few times. The chain joins TRBV7-2 to TRBJ2-5, with 7 bases fitting TRBD1. The CDR3 sequence is 17 residues long. CDR1 and CDR2 (germline): SGHTA, FQGNSA. V dropped 5 bases and J dropped 3; count of bases not matched to a gene: 15. The CDR3 nucleotides read TGTGCCAGCAGCCTCCCGGGCCAGGGGGTCAGCAAAGAGACCCAGTACTTC. As protein: CASSLPGQGVSKETQYF.

The rearrangement links TRBV7-2 to TRBJ1-2; D may be TRBD1 (6 bases). This CDR3 is 14 amino acids long. In germline, CDR1 is SGHTA, CDR2 FQGNSA. V was clipped by 4 bases and J by 8 bases, with 17 bases between them. The CDR3 DNA reads as TGTGCCAGCAGCTCGAACGCCCGGGACATGGGCTACACCTTC. Protein: CASSSNARDMGYTF.

The V and J genes are TRBV5-1 and TRBJ1-6; D uncertain. Trimming took off 0 bases at V and 8 bases at J, with 12 bases between the two ends. The CDR3 loop spans 15 amino acids. The germline V gene has CDR1 SGHRS and CDR2 YFSETQ. CDR3 region: CASSLGSGGDSPLHF. As DNA, the CDR3 is TGCGCCAGCAGCTTGGGTTCTGGCGGGGATTCACCCCTCCACTTT. Combining the CDR3 with reference TRBV5-1 and TRBJ1-6 gives the whole variable domain KAGVTQTPRYLIKTRGQQVTLSCSPISGHRSVSWYQQTPGQGLQFLFEYFSETQRNKGNFPGRFSGRQFSNSRSEMNVSTLELGDSALYLCASSLGSGGDSPLHFGNGTRLTVT.

This chain uses TRBV19 with TRBJ1-2; D perhaps matches TRBD1 (5 bases). The V end lost 3 bases, the J end lost 1 base, and 9 bases lay between the germline ends. The CDR3 is 14 amino acids. Germline lookup yields CDR1 LNHDA and CDR2 SQIVND (reference sequence). This CDR3 is CASSIPGINYGYTF. DNA of the CDR3: TGTGCCAGTAGTATTCCAGGGATTAACTATGGCTACACCTTC.

J is TRBJ2-2 and V is TRBV30; the match to TRBD2 covers 8 bases. Germline CDR1 reads GTSNPN; CDR2 reads SVGIG (reference sequence). Germline trimming cut 4 bases from V and 0 bases from J; bases unmatched to any gene: 1. The CDR3 length is 14 residues. CDR3 bases: TGTGCCTGGAATAGCGGGGCGAACACCGGGGAGCTGTTTTTT. Its translation is CAWNSGANTGELFF.

V gene TRBV11-2 combines with J gene TRBJ2-3; TRBD1 might be the D (6 bases). This CDR3 spans 14 amino acids. CDR1 and CDR2 from the germline V gene are SGHAT and FQNNGV. Trimming removed 3 bases from V and 4 bases from J, with 11 bases in between. Here the CDR3 DNA reads TGTGCCAGCAGCTTCCGCAGGGGCCCAGATACGCAGTATTTT. It yields the protein CASSFRRGPDTQYF.

V is TRBV7-9 and J is TRBJ1-1, with D perhaps matching TRBD1 (5 bases). V was cut by 5 bases and J by 6 bases, with 13 bases left in between. Germline values: CDR1 SEHNR, CDR2 FQNEAQ (reference sequence). There are 13 residues in the CDR3. CDR3 nucleotide sequence: TGTGCCAGCAGCCTCCATGGGGCCGCTGAAGCTTTCTTT. This codes for CASSLHGAAEAFF.

This chain joins TRBV29-1 and TRBJ2-1, with 11 bases aligning to TRBD2. Germline loops: CDR1 SQVTM, CDR2 ANQGSEA. The CDR3 extends over 16 amino acids. The V gene end was trimmed by 6 bases and the J gene end by 0 bases; junction bases not matched to a gene: 7. The CDR3 DNA reads TGCAGCGTGGTTGGACTAGCGGGCAGCTCCTACAATGAGCAGTTCTTC. Residues: CSVVGLAGSSYNEQFF.

The CDR3 DNA reads as TGTGCCAGCAGTGCATTTGGTTGGGAGACAGGGCGTGGCGGCTACACCTTC. As protein: CASSAFGWETGRGGYTF. The chain carries TRBV6-1 and TRBJ1-2; 7 nucleotides line up with TRBD1. Germline CDR1 and CDR2: MNHNS and SASEGT. The CDR3 totals 17 residues. The junction had 19 bases not matched to a gene; V was cut back by 4 bases and J by 8 bases.

V and J are TRBV6-1 and TRBJ2-3; TRBD1 aligns across 8 bases. CDR1 and CDR2 (germline): MNHNS, SASEGT. The CDR3 contains 15 residues. The ends lost 3 bases at V and 2 bases at J; junction bases unmatched: 4. The CDR3 spells CASSENRGFTDTQYF. CDR3 in DNA: TGTGCCAGCAGTGAGAACAGGGGGTTCACAGATACGCAGTATTTT.

This chain joins TRBV7-9 and TRBJ2-2; no clear D. V lost 1 base, J lost 4 bases, and 13 bases lay in between. The CDR3 is 16 amino acids. Germline V gene sequence: CDR1 SEHNR, CDR2 FQNEAQ (reference sequence). Here the CDR3 reads CASSLGPSRVTGELFF. The CDR3 DNA reads TGTGCCAGCAGCTTAGGGCCCTCTAGAGTCACCGGGGAGCTGTTTTTT.

The chain joins TRBV4-1 to TRBJ2-5, with 16 bases lining up with TRBD2. Germline assignment: CDR1 MGHRA and CDR2 YSYEKL. The CDR3 spans 18 residues. V trimming: 1 base; J trimming: 5 bases; junction bases outside the gene matches: 7. The CDR3 coding sequence is TGCGCCAGCAGCCAAGTGGGACTAGCGGGGGGGGTCAGTGAGACCCAGTACTTC. Amino acids: CASSQVGLAGGVSETQYF.

In its sample, this clone was seen once. V and J are TRBV7-8 and TRBJ2-5; the match to TRBD2 covers 10 bases. The germline gives CDR1 SGHVS, CDR2 FQNEAQ. V gave up 2 bases and J gave up 2 bases; unmatched junction bases: 20. CDR3 length: 21 amino acids. The CDR3 sequence is CASSLPGRRGAGGPVQETQYF. CDR3 DNA: TGTGCCAGCAGCTTACCCGGCCGAAGGGGAGCGGGGGGGCCAGTTCAAGAGACCCAGTACTTC.

The chain joins TRBV4-1 to TRBJ2-7; TRBD1 agrees at 8 bases. V was pared by 4 bases and J by 5 bases, with 13 bases of the junction left unmatched. The CDR3 is made up of 16 amino acids. Per the germline V gene, CDR1 is MGHRA and CDR2 is YSYEKL. The CDR3 nucleotides are TGCGCCAGCAGCCCGAACCGGTGGACAGGGCCTAACGAGCAGTACTTC. This gives the protein CASSPNRWTGPNEQYF.

The chain couples TRBV9 to TRBJ2-1; 8 bases align to TRBD1. The CDR3 runs to 15 residues. Germline trimming cut 1 base from V and 7 bases from J; bases unmatched to any gene: 7. Germline CDR1 and CDR2: SGDLS and YYNGEE. CDR3 loop: CASSVTGGIVNEQFF. In DNA form, the CDR3 reads TGTGCCAGCAGCGTAACAGGGGGTATCGTTAATGAGCAGTTCTTC.

The chain has TRBV4-3 and TRBJ2-1; 9 bases fit TRBD2. The CDR3 runs 18 residues. V was clipped by 0 bases and J by 7 bases; unmatched bases: 13. Germline V gene sequence: CDR1 LGHNA, CDR2 YSLEER. CDR3: CASSQELSGGPLRNEQFF. DNA for the CDR3: TGCGCCAGCAGCCAAGAACTTAGCGGGGGCCCCCTTAGGAATGAGCAGTTCTTC.